Presented here are 26 T cell receptor beta chains from one specimen sequenced in a study of shared clonotypes between healthy human individuals. Clones were sequenced by immunoSEQ multiplex PCR, and TCRdb holds only the in-frame ones, with some missing. The table has over a million clones, around 74% seen once. The source material was memory CD4+ T cells sorted from blood. The subset is: CD45RA-negative fraction. The source is a man between 18 and 35 years old in good health.

This clone was counted a few times. This rearrangement joins TRBV2 to TRBJ2-3; tentative D call: TRBD1 (5 bases). Germline V gives CDR1 SNHLY, CDR2 FYNNEI. V lost 5 bases, J lost 9 bases, and 15 bases lay in between. The CDR3 has 13 residues. CDR3 bases: TGTGCCAGCAGTCTCACCTCCCAGGGCACGCAGTATTTT. This encodes CASSLTSQGTQYF.

This clone came up once. The chain uses TRBV2 and TRBJ2-1; no clear D. The CDR3 has 13 amino acids. Trimming removed 2 bases from V and 8 bases from J, with 10 bases in between. From germline, CDR1 is SNHLY and CDR2 FYNNEI. In DNA, the CDR3 is TGTGCCAGCAGTGAAATGACTCCATATGAGCAGTTCTTC. Encoded protein: CASSEMTPYEQFF.

The chain uses TRBV7-9 and TRBJ2-2; TRBD2 is a possible D gene (5 bases). This CDR3 is 16 amino acids long. V gave up 5 bases and J gave up 0 bases, with 13 bases separating them. Germline values: CDR1 SEHNR, CDR2 FQNEAQ (reference sequence). Here the CDR3 DNA reads TGTGCCAGCAGCGGTCGGACTGGTCCGAACACCGGGGAGCTGTTTTTT. Encoded protein: CASSGRTGPNTGELFF.

The chain is built from TRBV19 and TRBJ2-7; 8 bases map to TRBD2. The CDR3 is made up of 14 amino acids. Germline-derived CDR1 and CDR2 are LNHDA and SQIVND (reference sequence). The J segment lost 4 bases and the V segment lost 5 bases, leaving 7 bases of the junction unmatched. The CDR3 here is CASSAAGVKYEQYF. For the CDR3, the DNA is TGTGCCAGTAGTGCAGCGGGAGTGAAGTACGAGCAGTACTTC.

This chain joins TRBV15 and TRBJ1-4; no reliable D call. The CDR3 has 14 amino acids. CDR1 and CDR2 (germline): LNHNV, YYDKDF (reference sequence). Between the trimmed V and J ends, which lost 0 bases and 10 bases, there was a span of 12 bases. CDR3 DNA: TGTGCCACCAGCAGAGATATCGTGGGCGGAAAACTGTTTTTT. It specifies CATSRDIVGGKLFF.

The sample holds a few counts of this clone. J is TRBJ1-4 and V is TRBV11-2, with D unresolved. CDR3 size: 17 residues. From germline, CDR1 is SGHAT and CDR2 FQNNGV. V lost 1 base to trimming and J lost 5 bases, with 17 bases between them. CDR3 protein: CASSLAAGLLANEKLFF. DNA for the CDR3: TGTGCCAGCAGCTTAGCGGCTGGTCTACTGGCCAATGAAAAACTGTTTTTT.

This clone was found a few times. The rearrangement uses TRBV5-1 and TRBJ1-1; 8 bases are a match to TRBD1. The trim removed 5 bases at V and 8 bases at J, leaving 8 bases unmatched. CDR3 length: 13 residues. Looked up from germline, CDR1 is SGHRS and CDR2 is YFSETQ. CDR3 amino acids: CASSPGQAREAFF. In DNA, the CDR3 is TGCGCCAGCAGTCCGGGACAGGCGCGGGAAGCTTTCTTT.

This chain joins TRBV28 and TRBJ1-5; D remains ambiguous. The germline V gene has CDR1 MDHEN and CDR2 SYDVKM. Trimming left V 9 bases short and J 7 bases short, with 19 bases between. The CDR3 runs 14 residues. The CDR3 here is CASKNYTSKQPQHF. The CDR3, as DNA: TGTGCCAGTAAGAACTACACCTCTAAGCAGCCCCAGCATTTT.

V is TRBV6-5 and J is TRBJ1-5, with unresolved D. V was clipped by 5 bases and J by 4 bases, with 12 bases between them. The CDR3 sequence is 14 residues long. Germline lookup yields CDR1 MNHEY and CDR2 SVGAGI. This CDR3 reads CASSPLRTNQPQHF. The CDR3 coding sequence is TGTGCCAGCAGTCCCCTACGCACGAATCAGCCCCAGCATTTT.

The V and J genes are TRBV9 and TRBJ2-2, with TRBD2 identical over 13 bases. Per the germline V gene, CDR1 is SGDLS and CDR2 is YYNGEE. J lost 0 bases, V lost 4 bases, and 6 bases had no gene match. The CDR3 extends over 18 amino acids. For the CDR3, the DNA is TGTGCCAGCAGCAAACTAGCGGGGGGGCACCCGAACACCGGGGAGCTGTTTTTT. Its translation: CASSKLAGGHPNTGELFF.

This clone was detected only a few times. The sample has other DNA sequences that encode this CDR3 too. This sequence joins TRBV7-9 and TRBJ2-5; the D is unclear. The V end was cut by 4 bases, the J end by 3 bases, with 3 bases between. Germline-derived CDR1 and CDR2 are SEHNR and FQNEAQ (reference sequence). This CDR3 comprises 11 residues. The CDR3 here is CASSSEETQYF. The CDR3 nucleotides read TGTGCCAGCAGCTCCGAAGAGACCCAGTACTTC.

This sequence joins TRBV10-3 and TRBJ2-2; D unresolved. Trimming left V 6 bases short and J 6 bases short, with 14 bases between. This CDR3 region has 14 residues. CDR1 ENHRY and CDR2 SYGVKD come from the germline V gene. CDR3 amino acids: CAIRKFDSAGELFF. CDR3 in DNA: TGTGCCATCAGGAAATTTGACTCGGCCGGGGAGCTGTTTTTT.

The chain joins TRBV7-3 to TRBJ2-1, with D hard to call. This CDR3 comprises 15 residues. Germline CDR1 and CDR2: SGHTA and FQGTGA. V lost 1 base to trimming and J lost 4 bases, with 11 bases between them. In DNA form, the CDR3 reads TGTGCCAGCAGCTTAAAACCGGTAGAGTACAATGAGCAGTTCTTC. This codes for CASSLKPVEYNEQFF.

V usage is TRBV10-2 and J usage is TRBJ1-6, with D maybe TRBD1 (5 bases). CDR1 and CDR2 from the germline V gene are WSHSY and SAAADI. V was shortened by 11 bases and J by 8 bases, with 13 bases between the two germline ends. The CDR3 loop spans 12 amino acids. CDR3 coding DNA: TGCGCCTCCGGACGAGGGGATTCACCCCTCCACTTT. Its translation: CASGRGDSPLHF.

The sample holds one count of this clone. The V call is TRBV7-2, the J call TRBJ1-4, with 11 bases identical to TRBD1. Losses at the gene ends were 6 bases for V and 8 bases for J; bases not matched to a gene: 8. Germline V gene sequence: CDR1 SGHTA, CDR2 FQGNSA. The CDR3 totals 15 residues. The CDR3 reads CASRRTGGDNEKLFF. The CDR3 DNA reads as TGTGCCAGCAGAAGGACAGGGGGCGATAACGAAAAACTGTTTTTT.

V usage is TRBV5-6 and J usage is TRBJ1-5; D gene ambiguous. The V and J ends lost 2 bases and 2 bases respectively, with 11 bases between them. Per germline, CDR1 SGHDT and CDR2 YYEEEE. The CDR3 has 15 residues. The chain's CDR3 is CASSFKGNGNQPQHF. DNA for the CDR3: TGTGCCAGCAGCTTTAAGGGAAACGGCAATCAGCCCCAGCATTTT.

J is TRBJ2-2 and V is TRBV2; perhaps D is TRBD1 or TRBD2 (5 bases each). The CDR3 is 14 amino acids. The V end was cut by 5 bases, the J end by 7 bases, with 14 bases between. CDR1 SNHLY and CDR2 FYNNEI come from the germline V gene. CDR3 sequence (DNA): TGTGCCAGCAGTTGGCAGGGAGACGGCGGGGAGCTGTTTTTT. Translated: CASSWQGDGGELFF. The complete variable domain, with remaining parts taken from reference TRBV2 and TRBJ2-2, reads EPEVTQTPSHQVTQMGQEVILRCVPISNHLYFYWYRQILGQKVEFLVSFYNNEISEKSEIFDDQFSVERPDGSNFTLKIRSTKLEDSAMYFCASSWQGDGGELFFGEGSRLTVL.

This clone was picked up a small number of times. The chain has TRBV5-6 and TRBJ2-6; tentative D call: TRBD1 (6 bases). The germline V and J ends were trimmed by 3 bases and 2 bases, with 12 bases remaining between them. The CDR3 runs to 16 residues. The germline gives CDR1 SGHDT, CDR2 YYEEEE. CDR3 nucleotide sequence: TGTGCCAGCAGCTGGGGACCAGGGGCTGGGGCCAACGTCCTGACTTTC. The encoded protein is CASSWGPGAGANVLTF. The complete variable domain, with remaining parts taken from reference TRBV5-6 and TRBJ2-6, reads DAGVTQSPTHLIKTRGQQVTLRCSPKSGHDTVSWYQQALGQGPQFIFQYYEEEERQRGNFPDRFSGHQFPNYSSELNVNALLLGDSALYLCASSWGPGAGANVLTFGAGSRLTVL.

This clone occurred once. V and J are TRBV5-1 and TRBJ1-6, with 8 bases that match TRBD1. V dropped 4 bases and J dropped 0; count of bases not matched to a gene: 3. The CDR3 sequence is 16 residues long. From germline, CDR1 is SGHRS and CDR2 YFSETQ. The CDR3 sequence is CASSPTGVSYNSPLHF. For the CDR3, the DNA is TGCGCCAGCAGCCCGACAGGGGTCTCCTATAATTCACCCCTCCACTTT.

This sequence joins TRBV11-2 and TRBJ2-2; D is unresolved. This CDR3 has 13 amino acids. Trimming removed 5 bases from V and 7 bases from J, with 11 bases in between. CDR1 SGHAT and CDR2 FQNNGV come from the germline V gene. The CDR3 DNA is TGTGCCAGCAGCCCACGAAGCGACGGGGAGCTGTTTTTT. Translated: CASSPRSDGELFF.

The chain is built from TRBV7-2 and TRBJ2-4, with 7 nucleotides matching TRBD2. Germline V gives CDR1 SGHTA, CDR2 FQGNSA. The CDR3 length is 18 residues. J gave up 6 bases and V 1 base, and 15 bases lay outside the gene matches. In DNA form, the CDR3 reads TGTGCCAGCAGCTTAGTTGGGTTTACGGGAGGAAGCGTAAACATTCAGTACTTC. Its translation: CASSLVGFTGGSVNIQYF. Based on the CDR3 plus reference TRBV7-2 and TRBJ2-4, the full variable domain is GAGVSQSPSNKVTEKGKDVELRCDPISGHTALYWYRQSLGQGLEFLIYFQGNSAPDKSGLPSDRFSAERTGGSVSTLTIQRTQQEDSAVYLCASSLVGFTGGSVNIQYFGAGTRLSVL.

This rearrangement joins TRBV27 to TRBJ2-1; a possible D gene is TRBD2 (5 bases). V gave up 2 bases and J gave up 4 bases, with 15 bases separating them. CDR3 length equals 16 residues. Germline CDR1 is MNHEY and CDR2 is SMNVEV (reference sequence). CDR3 amino acids: CASSLKRTGIYNEQFF. DNA for the CDR3: TGTGCCAGCAGTTTAAAAAGAACGGGGATTTACAATGAGCAGTTCTTC.

This clone has only one observation. V gene TRBV5-1 combines with J gene TRBJ2-4, with 8 bases that match TRBD2. This CDR3 contains 18 residues. From germline, CDR1 is SGHRS and CDR2 YFSETQ. V was pared by 0 bases and J by 1 base, with 9 bases of the junction left unmatched. Here the CDR3 DNA reads TGCGCCAGCAGCTTGGCCCCGAGCGGGGGTGGTGCCAAAAACATTCAGTACTTC. It specifies CASSLAPSGGGAKNIQYF.

This clone was recorded once. The chain links TRBV10-2 to TRBJ2-3; 8 bases align to TRBD2. The CDR3 covers 13 residues. Germline CDR1 is WSHSY and CDR2 is SAAADI. J lost 4 bases, V lost 8 bases, and 5 bases had no gene match. The CDR3 bases are TGCGCCAGCCGGGCGGGGGGATCAGATACGCAGTATTTT. Its translation is CASRAGGSDTQYF.

This sequence joins TRBV27 and TRBJ2-1; D tentatively fits TRBD1 or TRBD2 (6 bases each). CDR1 is MNHEY and CDR2 is SMNVEV in the germline V gene (reference sequence). Trimming pared 3 bases from V and 0 bases from J, leaving 9 bases between. CDR3 length: 15 residues. CDR3 sequence reads: CASSFRGVSYNEQFF. As DNA, the CDR3 is TGTGCCAGCAGTTTTAGGGGGGTCTCCTACAATGAGCAGTTCTTC.

The chain carries TRBV7-2 and TRBJ1-2; D remains unclear. The CDR3 covers 15 residues. Trimming took 2 bases from V and 4 from J, leaving 14 bases between them. Germline V gene data show CDR1 as SGHTA and CDR2 as FQGNSA. CDR3 coding DNA: TGTGCCAGCAGCTTATCAAGGGATCAGGTCTATGGCTACACCTTC. It encodes CASSLSRDQVYGYTF.